Shown below are 14 T cell receptor beta chains from a single sample sequenced in a study of blood T cell repertoires in COVID-19. Profiling relied on immunoSEQ multiplex PCR, and the TCRdb table lists in-frame clones only, not all of them. The data show almost 500,000 clones, with approximately 90% seen just once and roughly 8.5% held by the top ten. Sequencing was done on a sample of PBMCs or T cells enriched from blood (not recorded which). Receptors originate from a woman aged 55 to 70 who had recovered from COVID-19.

The chain carries TRBV25-1 and TRBJ2-2, with 7 bases lining up with TRBD1. CDR3 size: 15 residues. Germline trimming cut 7 bases from V and 0 bases from J; bases unmatched to any gene: 5. CDR1 and CDR2 (germline): MGHDK, SYGVNS. CDR3 nucleotides: TGTGCCAGCACCCGACAGGGAGCGAACACCGGGGAGCTGTTTTTT. Translated: CASTRQGANTGELFF.

The gene calls are TRBV6-5 and TRBJ1-5, with a possible D match to TRBD1 (5 bases). V dropped 4 bases and J dropped 9 bases, with 13 bases sitting between them. In germline, CDR1 is MNHEY, CDR2 SVGAGI. CDR3 length equals 13 residues. This CDR3 reads CASSLRGPGPQHF. For the CDR3, the DNA is TGTGCCAGCAGTTTAAGGGGCCCGGGGCCCCAGCATTTT.

The genes are TRBV3-1 (or the pseudogene TRBV3-2) and TRBJ2-1; the match to TRBD1 covers 7 bases. V dropped 4 bases and J dropped 4; count of bases not matched to a gene: 7. The germline V gene encodes CDR1 LGHDT and CDR2 YNNKEL (reference sequence). The CDR3 has 15 amino acids. Here the CDR3 reads CASSRQGAAYNEQFF. In DNA form, the CDR3 reads TGTGCCAGCAGCCGACAGGGAGCGGCTTACAATGAGCAGTTCTTC.

This chain links TRBV2 with TRBJ1-2; D perhaps matches TRBD1 (5 bases). The CDR3 has 14 residues. Germline V gene sequence: CDR1 SNHLY, CDR2 FYNNEI. V was cut by 6 bases and J by 4 bases, with 15 bases left in between. CDR3 in DNA: TGTGCCAGCAGCGCGGGGGGACCTTTCTATGGCTACACCTTC. This sequence encodes CASSAGGPFYGYTF.

The V call is TRBV6-5, the J call TRBJ2-3, with no clear D. CDR1 MNHEY and CDR2 SVGAGI come from the germline V gene. The CDR3 length is 16 residues. Trimming took off 2 bases at V and 2 bases at J, with 14 bases between the two ends. The CDR3 protein is CASSYRPSSSTDTQYF. In DNA form, the CDR3 reads TGTGCCAGCAGTTACCGTCCCTCCTCGTCCACAGATACGCAGTATTTT.

The chain links TRBV2 to TRBJ1-1; 7 bases fit TRBD1. J was trimmed by 5 bases and V by 6 bases; bases with no gene match: 6. Germline CDR1 is SNHLY and CDR2 is FYNNEI. CDR3 length: 13 amino acids. CDR3 DNA: TGTGCCAGCAGGGTTACAGGGGAAACTGAAGCTTTCTTT. Its translation is CASRVTGETEAFF. Supplemented by reference TRBV2 and TRBJ1-1, the full variable domain reads EPEVTQTPSHQVTQMGQEVILRCVPISNHLYFYWYRQILGQKVEFLVSFYNNEISEKSEIFDDQFSVERPDGSNFTLKIRSTKLEDSAMYFCASRVTGETEAFFGQGTRLTVV.

V and J are TRBV11-2 and TRBJ1-1; no clear D gene. This CDR3 comprises 13 residues. Trimming pared 5 bases from V and 2 bases from J, leaving 9 bases between. Germline V gives CDR1 SGHAT, CDR2 FQNNGV. CDR3 region: CASSPQQNTEAFF. The CDR3 nucleotides read TGTGCCAGCAGCCCACAGCAAAACACTGAAGCTTTCTTT.

The rearrangement uses TRBV10-3 and TRBJ1-1; D is possibly TRBD1 (5 bases). The length of the CDR3 is 14 residues. CDR1 and CDR2 from the germline V gene are ENHRY and SYGVKD. V was trimmed by 3 bases and J by 1 base, leaving 9 bases between them. This CDR3 is CAISDIGQNTEAFF. The CDR3 DNA follows: TGTGCCATCAGTGACATCGGACAGAACACTGAAGCTTTCTTT.

This clone was seen more than once but under ten times. CDR3 protein: CASSTEGGTDTQYF. The CDR3 nucleotides are TGTGCCAGCAGTACAGAGGGGGGCACAGATACGCAGTATTTT. This chain joins TRBV6-4 and TRBJ2-3; D is perhaps TRBD1 (6 bases). CDR3 length: 14 residues. Germline CDR1 is MRHNA and CDR2 is SNTAGT. Trimming took off 5 bases at V and 1 base at J, with 10 bases between the two ends.

The chain links TRBV10-2 to TRBJ1-1, with 8 bases lining up with TRBD1. The CDR3 extends over 14 amino acids. Germline assignment: CDR1 WSHSY and CDR2 SAAADI. Germline trimming cut 10 bases from V and 7 bases from J; bases unmatched to any gene: 14. CDR3 in DNA: TGCGCCACCTTCGCTCTGACAGGGGTAAATGAAGCTTTCTTT. This encodes CATFALTGVNEAFF.

The chain is built from TRBV14 and TRBJ2-5; D is possibly TRBD1 (5 bases). The CDR3 spans 16 residues. Germline V CDR1 and CDR2: SGHDN, FVKESK. Trimming cost V 1 base and J 4 bases, with 16 bases left between them. CDR3 sequence (DNA): TGTGCCAGCAGCCAAGGGGTAGGGGTGGTCAGAGAGACCCAGTACTTC. Translated: CASSQGVGVVRETQYF.

This clone was detected only a few times. The gene calls are TRBV6-1 and TRBJ1-2; 8 bases match TRBD1. Germline CDR1 MNHNS, CDR2 SASEGT. The V and J ends lost 3 bases and 3 bases, in that order; junction bases with no gene match: 9. The CDR3 sequence is 16 residues long. CDR3 sequence (DNA): TGTGCCAGCAGTGAGTCGGACAGGGAGATTTACTATGGCTACACCTTC. It translates to CASSESDREIYYGYTF.

This chain links TRBV6-1 with TRBJ1-5; D not certain. There are 12 residues in the CDR3. The germline V gene encodes CDR1 MNHNS and CDR2 SASEGT. V was shortened by 2 bases and J by 10 bases, with 9 bases between the two germline ends. The CDR3 spells CASSEMGPPQHF. The CDR3 nucleotides are TGTGCCAGCAGTGAAATGGGCCCTCCCCAGCATTTT.

The V call is TRBV4-1, the J call TRBJ1-1; 8 nucleotides match TRBD1. CDR3 size: 19 residues. Unmatched junction bases numbered 15, after V lost 0 bases and J lost 3 bases. Germline loops: CDR1 MGHRA, CDR2 YSYEKL. The CDR3 here is CASSQEPGQVGLLDTEAFF. In nucleotides, the CDR3 is TGCGCCAGCAGCCAAGAGCCGGGACAGGTTGGACTGTTGGACACTGAAGCTTTCTTT.